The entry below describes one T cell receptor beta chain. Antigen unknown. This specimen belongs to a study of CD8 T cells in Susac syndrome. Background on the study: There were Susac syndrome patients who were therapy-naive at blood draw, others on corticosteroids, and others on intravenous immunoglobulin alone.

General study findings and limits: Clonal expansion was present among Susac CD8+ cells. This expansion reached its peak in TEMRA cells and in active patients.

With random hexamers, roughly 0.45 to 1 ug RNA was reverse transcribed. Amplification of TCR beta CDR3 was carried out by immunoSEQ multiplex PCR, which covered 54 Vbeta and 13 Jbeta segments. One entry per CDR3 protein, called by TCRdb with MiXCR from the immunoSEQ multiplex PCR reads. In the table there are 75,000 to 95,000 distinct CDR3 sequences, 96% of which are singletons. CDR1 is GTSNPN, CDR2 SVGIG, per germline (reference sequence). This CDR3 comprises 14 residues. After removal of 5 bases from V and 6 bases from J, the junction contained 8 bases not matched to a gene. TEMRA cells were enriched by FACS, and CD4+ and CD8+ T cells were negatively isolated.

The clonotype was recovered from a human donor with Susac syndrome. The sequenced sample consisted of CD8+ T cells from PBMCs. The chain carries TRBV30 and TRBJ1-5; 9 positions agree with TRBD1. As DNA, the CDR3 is TGTGCCTGGGGATCGGGACAGGGAGCTCAGCCCCAGCATTTT. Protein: CAWGSGQGAQPQHF. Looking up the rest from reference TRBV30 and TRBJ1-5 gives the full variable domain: SQTIHQWPATLVQPVGSPLSLECTVEGTSNPNLYWYRQAAGRGLQLLFYSVGIGQISSEVPQNLSASRPQDRQFILSSKKLLLSDSGFYLCAWGSGQGAQPQHFGDGTRLSIL.